This T cell receptor (beta chain) was observed in a study of PD-1 blockade in classical Hodgkin lymphoma. The study's findings and limits: CD4+ TCR diversity, unlike CD8+, climbed significantly by C4D1. Newly diagnosed patients had baseline TCR diversity that was reportedly lower than that of healthy donors.

Profiling relied on immunoSEQ multiplex PCR, and the TCRdb table lists in-frame clones only, not all of them. The table has 17,000 or so clones, over 80% seen once. Germline CDR1 reads MNHNS; CDR2 reads SASEGT. Trimming took 3 bases from V and 0 from J, leaving 6 bases between them. The CDR3 covers 14 residues. There are a few counts of this clone. What it binds is not known. After autologous stem cell transplantation all patients relapsed, and prior brentuximab vedotin exposure differed between cohorts. From thawed PBMCs, CD4+ T cells were purified using magnetic negative selection. V usage is TRBV6-1 and J usage is TRBJ1-3; D not certain. This clonotype originated in a human donor with classical Hodgkin lymphoma. The sequencing here drew on CD4+ T cells from blood, taken at baseline. CDR3 nucleotides: TGTGCCAGCAGTGAGTACCCCTCTGGAAACACCATATATTTT. It yields the protein CASSEYPSGNTIYF.